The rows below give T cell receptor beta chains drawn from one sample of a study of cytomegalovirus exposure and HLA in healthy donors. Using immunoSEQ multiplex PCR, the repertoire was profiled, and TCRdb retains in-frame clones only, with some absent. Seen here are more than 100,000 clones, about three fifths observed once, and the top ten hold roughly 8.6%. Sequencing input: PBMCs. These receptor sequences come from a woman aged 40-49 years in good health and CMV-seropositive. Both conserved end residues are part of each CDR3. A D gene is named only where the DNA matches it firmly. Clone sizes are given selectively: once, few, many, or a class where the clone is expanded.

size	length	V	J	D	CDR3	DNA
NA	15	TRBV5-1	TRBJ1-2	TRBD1	CASSLTGETNYGYTF	TGCGCCAGCAGCTTAACAGGGGAAACTAACTATGGCTACACCTTC
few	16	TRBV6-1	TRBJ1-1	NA	CASSEEGLRSYTEAFF	TGTGCCAGCAGTGAAGAGGGGCTTAGATCCTACACTGAAGCTTTCTTT
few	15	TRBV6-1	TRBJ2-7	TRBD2	CASIPRGAGAYEQYF	TGTGCCAGCATACCCCGCGGGGCGGGGGCCTACGAGCAGTACTTC
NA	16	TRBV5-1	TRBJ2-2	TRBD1	CASSSTTGGESGELFF	TGCGCCAGCAGCTCAACGACAGGGGGCGAGTCCGGGGAGCTGTTTTTT
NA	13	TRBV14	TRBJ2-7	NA	CASSGREPYEQYF	TGTGCCAGCAGCGGACGGGAACCCTACGAGCAGTACTTC
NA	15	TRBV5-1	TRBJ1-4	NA	CASSPGQSRNEKLFF	TGCGCCAGCAGCCCCGGACAAAGTAGGAATGAAAAACTGTTTTTT
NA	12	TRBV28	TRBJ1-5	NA	CASSGQVPPQHF	TGTGCCAGCAGTGGCCAGGTGCCGCCCCAGCATTTT
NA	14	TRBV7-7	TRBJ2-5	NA	CASSLGSGKETQYF	TGTGCTAGCAGCTTAGGGTCAGGGAAGGAGACCCAGTACTTC
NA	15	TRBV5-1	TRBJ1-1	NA	CASSHGGSRGTEAFF	TGCGCCAGCAGCCACGGTGGCTCACGAGGCACTGAAGCTTTCTTT
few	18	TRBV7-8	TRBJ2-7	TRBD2	CASRLREGAGLTGNEQYF	TGTGCCAGCAGGCTGCGGGAGGGAGCGGGTTTAACGGGTAACGAGCAGTACTTC
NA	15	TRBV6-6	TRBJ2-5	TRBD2	CASSHSGGGKETQYF	TGTGCCAGCAGCCATAGCGGGGGGGGAAAAGAGACCCAGTACTTC
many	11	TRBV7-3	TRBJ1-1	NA	CASSSYTEAFF	TGTGCCAGCAGCTCCTACACTGAAGCTTTCTTT
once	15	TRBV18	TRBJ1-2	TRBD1	CASSPTGQEFYGYTF	TGTGCCAGCTCACCCACGGGACAGGAGTTCTATGGCTACACCTTC
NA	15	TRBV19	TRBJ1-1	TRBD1	CASSIVEGGVEEAFF	TGTGCCAGTAGTATAGTTGAAGGGGGCGTCGAGGAAGCTTTCTTT
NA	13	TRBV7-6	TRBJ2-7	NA	CASSLGAGAEQYF	TGTGCCAGCAGCTTAGGGGCTGGGGCCGAGCAGTACTTC
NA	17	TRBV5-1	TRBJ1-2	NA	CASSLEWTQKANYGYTF	TGCGCCAGCAGCTTGGAATGGACTCAAAAAGCTAACTATGGCTACACCTTC
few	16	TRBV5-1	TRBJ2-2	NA	CASSTTTGSFSGELFF	TGCGCCAGCAGCACTACAACAGGGAGTTTTTCCGGGGAGCTGTTTTTT
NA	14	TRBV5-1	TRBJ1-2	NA	CASSLGGGFDGYTF	TGCGCCAGCAGCTTGGGAGGTGGGTTTGATGGCTACACCTTC
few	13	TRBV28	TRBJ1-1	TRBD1	CASSGTGGTEAFF	TGTGCCAGCAGTGGGACAGGGGGCACTGAAGCTTTCTTT
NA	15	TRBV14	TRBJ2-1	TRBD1	CASSLGQGRNNEQFF	TGTGCCAGCAGCCTTGGACAGGGGAGAAACAATGAGCAGTTCTTC
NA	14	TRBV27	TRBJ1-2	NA	CASSFLPANYGYTF	TGTGCCAGCAGTTTTCTCCCGGCTAACTATGGCTACACCTTC
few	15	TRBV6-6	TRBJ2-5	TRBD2	CASSYKGGSQETQYF	TGTGCCAGCAGTTACAAGGGCGGGAGCCAAGAGACCCAGTACTTC
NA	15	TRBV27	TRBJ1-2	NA	CASSLKPAGNYGYTF	TGTGCCAGCAGTTTAAAGCCGGCAGGGAACTATGGCTACACCTTC
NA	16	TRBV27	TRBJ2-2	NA	CASSPIRTEGTGELFF	TGTGCCAGCAGTCCAATCAGGACAGAGGGCACCGGGGAGCTGTTTTTT
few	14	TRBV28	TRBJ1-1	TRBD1	CASSGTTGDTEAFF	TGTGCCAGCAGTGGAACGACAGGGGACACTGAAGCTTTCTTT
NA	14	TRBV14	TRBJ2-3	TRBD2	CASSQATYGGTQYF	TGTGCCAGCAGCCAAGCTACTTACGGGGGGACGCAGTATTTT
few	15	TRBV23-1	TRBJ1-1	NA	CASSRPGHMNTEAFF	TGCGCCAGCAGTCGACCGGGACACATGAACACTGAAGCTTTCTTT
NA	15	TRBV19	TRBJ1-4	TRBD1	CASRKTGTGNEKLFF	TGTGCCAGTAGAAAAACCGGGACAGGGAACGAAAAACTGTTTTTT
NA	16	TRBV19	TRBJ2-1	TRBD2	CASSIDALAGYNEQFF	TGTGCCAGTAGTATAGATGCTCTAGCGGGGTACAATGAGCAGTTCTTC
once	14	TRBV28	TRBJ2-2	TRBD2	CASRGGGRIGELFF	TGTGCCAGCAGGGGGGGAGGGCGGATCGGGGAGCTGTTTTTT
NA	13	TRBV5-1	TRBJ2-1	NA	CASSQTHNNEQFF	TGCGCCAGCAGCCAAACCCACAACAATGAGCAGTTCTTC
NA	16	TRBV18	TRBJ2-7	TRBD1	CASSPATGGVFDEQYF	TGTGCCAGCTCACCAGCCACAGGGGGTGTTTTTGACGAGCAGTACTTC